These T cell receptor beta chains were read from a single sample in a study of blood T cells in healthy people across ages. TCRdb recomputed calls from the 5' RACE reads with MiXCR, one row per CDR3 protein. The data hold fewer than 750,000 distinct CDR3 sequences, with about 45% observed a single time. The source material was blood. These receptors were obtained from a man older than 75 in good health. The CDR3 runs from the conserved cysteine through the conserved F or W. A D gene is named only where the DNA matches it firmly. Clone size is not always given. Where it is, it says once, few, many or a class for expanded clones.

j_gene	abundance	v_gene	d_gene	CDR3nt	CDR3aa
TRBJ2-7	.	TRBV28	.	TGTGCCAGCATTGGGGCGGGACGGGTCTCCTACGAGCAGTACTTC	CASIGAGRVSYEQYF
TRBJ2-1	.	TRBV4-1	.	TGCGCCAGCAGCCGGCCTGGGACCACCAGGAATGAGCAGTTCTTC	CASSRPGTTRNEQFF
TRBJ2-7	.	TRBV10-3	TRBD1	TGTGCCACCCAAGTGACAGGGCCAAGCTCCTACAATGAGCAGTACTTC	CATQVTGPSSYNEQYF
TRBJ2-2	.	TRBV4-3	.	TGCGCCAGCAGCCAAGATTGGTCGAACACCGGGGAGCTGTTTTTT	CASSQDWSNTGELFF
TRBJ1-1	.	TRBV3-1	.	TGTGCCAGCAGCCAAGACCCTCAAGGGTGGGTAACTGAAGCTTTCTTT	CASSQDPQGWVTEAFF
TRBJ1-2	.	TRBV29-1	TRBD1	TGCAGCGTTGGACAGGGGGCAGGCTATGGCTACACCTTC	CSVGQGAGYGYTF
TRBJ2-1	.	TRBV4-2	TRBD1	TGTGCCAGCAGCCAAGAGGGGTATGGACAGGGCTACGAGCAGTTCTTC	CASSQEGYGQGYEQFF
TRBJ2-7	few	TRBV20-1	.	TGCAGTGCTAGAACCGGGCGGAGCAGCTACGAGCAGTACTTC	CSARTGRSSYEQYF
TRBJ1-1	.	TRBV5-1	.	TGCGCCAGCAGCTTTGGACAGTGGGGAGTGAACACTGAAGCTTTCTTT	CASSFGQWGVNTEAFF
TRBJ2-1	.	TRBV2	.	TGTGCCAGCAGTGAGGAGCGGAGGGTCCAGCAGTTCTTC	CASSEERRVQQFF
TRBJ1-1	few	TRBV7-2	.	TGTGCCAGCAGCTTAACTGAAGGCACTGAAGCTTTCTTT	CASSLTEGTEAFF
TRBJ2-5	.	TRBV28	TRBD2	TGTGCCAGCAGTCAGGCGCAACTAGCGGGGGGTCAAGAGACCCAGTACTTC	CASSQAQLAGGQETQYF
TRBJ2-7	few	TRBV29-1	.	TGCAGCGTTGAAGATCGCAGGGCCGGCTCCTACGAGCAGTACTTC	CSVEDRRAGSYEQYF
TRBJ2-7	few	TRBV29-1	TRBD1	TGCAGCGTAGGGACAGGGCCTCGGTACGAGCAGTACTTC	CSVGTGPRYEQYF
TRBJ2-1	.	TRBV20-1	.	TGCAGTGCTAGGCCCCACACGAGCTCCTACAATGAGCAGTTCTTC	CSARPHTSSYNEQFF
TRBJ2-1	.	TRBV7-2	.	TGTGCCAGCAGACTAAAGCGTGCAGGGACGAATGAGCAGTTCTTC	CASRLKRAGTNEQFF
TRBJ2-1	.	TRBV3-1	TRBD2	TGTGCCAGCAGCCAAGATCTGGGACTAGCCTATGAGCAGTTCTTC	CASSQDLGLAYEQFF
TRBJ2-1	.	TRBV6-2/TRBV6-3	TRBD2	TGTGCCAGCAGTGACGGGACTAGCGGTCAGCAGTTCTTC	CASSDGTSGQQFF
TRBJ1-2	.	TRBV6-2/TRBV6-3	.	TGTGCCAGCAGTGCAAGCCGGCGCTCAGGACAGTTCTATGGCTACACCTTC	CASSASRRSGQFYGYTF
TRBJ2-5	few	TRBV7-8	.	TGTGCCAGCAGCTTAGTTAGGGGCTCGAGGGAGCAGTACTTC	CASSLVRGSREQYF
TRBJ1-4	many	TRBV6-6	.	TGTGCCAGCAGTTACTCGGCCGGGGCCAGTGGCGAAAAACTGTTTTTT	CASSYSAGASGEKLFF
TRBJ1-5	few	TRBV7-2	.	TGTGCCAGCAGCTTAGCGAGCAGCACCAATCAGCCCCAGCATTTT	CASSLASSTNQPQHF
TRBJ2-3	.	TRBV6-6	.	TGTGCCAGCAGTTACGGGCTTGCGGCAGGGAGCGCAGATACGCAGTATTTT	CASSYGLAAGSADTQYF
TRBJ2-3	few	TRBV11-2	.	TGTGCCAGCAGCTTAGTAGCAGCTAGCACAGATACGCAGTATTTT	CASSLVAASTDTQYF
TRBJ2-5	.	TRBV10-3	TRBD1	TGTGCCATTAGTGGGACAGGGGCGACAGGGGGAGAGACCCAGTACTTC	CAISGTGATGGETQYF
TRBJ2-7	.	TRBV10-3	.	TGTGCCATCAGCGCCGCGGACAGAACCTACGAGCAGTACTTC	CAISAADRTYEQYF